This T cell receptor (beta chain) was observed in a study of cytomegalovirus exposure and HLA in healthy donors (dated by TCRdb to about 2017). Describing the broader study: In an earlier analysis of 587 of the donors, under 300 Gb of sequence data and 117 million unique TCR beta sequences from 150 million to 200 million T cells were reported. In a later genetic analysis, genome-wide SNP genotypes for 398 of the 666 donors were used, and that subset was treated as a discovery cohort. High-throughput TCR immunosequencing, statistical association of individual TCRs with disease status, and machine learning were combined to predict cytomegalovirus infection status. Among around 400 genotyped donors of the cohort, an average of 235,054 unique TCR beta nucleotide sequences were sequenced per donor, 15% to 20% of them non-productive. An early release that covered 640 HLA-typed donors contained approximately 290 gigabases of sequencing data and about 84 million unique TCR sequences. The aim of the study was to test whether cataloging public T cell receptors could identify signatures of past pathogen exposure. Typing coverage varied by locus: roughly 620-630 donors for A, B, C, DRB1 and DQB1; roughly 560 for DQA1; around 570 for DPA1; roughly 470 for DPB1. A later analysis re-analyzed previously published TCR beta repertoires from about 600 donors and added high-resolution HLA genotyping to study TCR occurrence patterns. In addition to the first cohort of approximately 650 subjects, a separate validation cohort of around 110 different subjects was used. Every discovery cohort repertoire had been produced on one sequencing platform. Of the roughly 400 genotyped donors, 75% to 85% were placed in the genetic ancestry cluster associated with self-reported Caucasian donors. Roughly 5 DR-DQ haplotypes were handled as single units for association and clustering because linkage in the cohort was strong. Class I and class II HLA loci were covered by the typing at four-digit resolution. Alongside the repertoire data, information on donor age, sex, ethnicity and CMV serostatus was compiled. In the later analysis, no new phenotypic data were used to find candidate immune exposures; instead, reliance was placed on TCR beta sequences and their occurrence across donors. Using immunosequencing, the study profiled T cell repertoires from around 680 subjects and related those repertoires to cytomegalovirus serostatus. An earlier analysis of approximately 630 of the donors applied high-throughput TCR beta sequencing to assess whether each TCR beta V gene segment acted as functional or pseudogenic. Broader findings and caveats from the paper: In a later genetic analysis, fewer N-insertions in productive TCRs were reported among donors in an Asian-associated ancestry cluster than the 666-donor mean. Sequencing depth was assumed to be roughly uniform across donors in the presence/absence analyses, though that assumption may not hold. Because HLA typing was unavailable for some donors at each locus, only the typed subset was used in association tests. In an earlier analysis of several hundred of the donors, most TCR beta V segments were observed in productive rearrangements about 90% or about 30% of the time, broadly matching IMGT annotations. A cluster of highly shared sequence variants was judged likely to represent a technical artifact of the sequencing pipeline. A later analysis associated about 17,000 TCR beta sequences with specific HLA alleles at a false discovery rate of 0.05. In this cohort, only TCR beta chains were sequenced, and detectable features were limited by the absence of alpha or paired-chain data. About 15 rarely observed V segments, including chromosome 9 orphons, were excluded from the earlier analysis of a few hundred of the donors because counts were too low. Strong co-occurrence of HLA alleles, especially DR and DQ, made assigning TCR associations to individual alleles difficult. In a later analysis, HLA-associated TCR beta chains showed more clonal expansion and lower generation probabilities than non-associated chains that were equally common. Most TCR sequences were seen in very few donors, while some public TCRs were found in many individuals. A later genetic analysis associated a missense DCLRE1C variant with V-gene and J-gene trimming of TCR beta chains, and an independent cohort replicated the association. A further reported finding was that TCR beta sequences accurately predicted the HLA-A and HLA-B alleles for most subjects in the first cohort. Linkage disequilibrium might explain the correlated functional status among segregating V segments, but an unknown experimental factor could not be ruled out. In the study, some 160 TCR beta chains were listed as associated with cytomegalovirus. Cytomegalovirus status was reported to be diagnosed by the classifier with high specificity and sensitivity in both the original and validation cohorts. CMV serostatus was the only immune exposure information available for the cohort. Several of the top co-occurrence clusters appeared to be linked to parvovirus B19, influenza, CMV and Epstein-Barr virus, according to a later analysis. It was suggested by the authors that the approach could potentially be generalized to other disease states and immunological phenotypes. In vitro tests confirmed that three of the cytomegalovirus-associated TCR beta chains recognize cytomegalovirus antigens. In a later analysis, most CMV-associated TCR beta chains were found to appear HLA-restricted, with HLA associations seemingly driven largely by CMV exposure. According to a later analysis, TCR association rates differed among HLA loci, with DRB1 alleles showing the most associated TCRs and HLA-C alleles showing the fewest. The 87-base-pair reads could not distinguish some IMGT-functional V segments, including TRBV6-2 and TRBV6-3, so those segments were excluded.

Receptor libraries were prepared by the immunoSEQ multiplex PCR assay. For the multiplex PCR, a mixture combining 60 forward primers for TCR Vbeta segments and 13 reverse primers for TCR Jbeta segments was used. The CDR3 region of rearranged TCR beta genes was amplified from genomic DNA with a multiplex PCR assay. The Illumina HiSeq System was used to sequence the amplified TCR beta libraries as 87-base-pair reads. Under the source paper's analysis protocol: A later analysis counted some 74 million unique TCR beta chains across the 550 to 800 repertoires, and approximately 11 million of these chains were shared by at least two donors. Raw reads were error-corrected and collapsed into unique sequences by a nearest-neighbor algorithm in which closely related sequences were merged to remove PCR and sequencing errors. Alignment of CDR3 sequences to IMGT reference sequences was used to assign V, D and J gene segments. Each retained sequence needed at least a six-nucleotide match to both a V gene segment and a J gene segment. A rearrangement counted as productive if the CDR3 had no stop codons and remained in frame with V and J, and every other rearrangement counted as non-productive. Following IMGT convention, CDR3 was defined as the stretch from the second conserved V-encoded cysteine to the conserved J-encoded phenylalanine. Sequences without an unambiguous match to a single V gene segment were excluded from the earlier analysis of 587 of the donors. An earlier analysis of 587 of the donors called V segments functional above 56.7% productive rearrangements and segregating when the between-donor standard deviation exceeded 5%. A statistical classification framework was developed to diagnose cytomegalovirus status using the catalog of TCR beta chain sequences. V and J gene assignment, in a later analysis, came from comparing TCR nucleotide sequences with IMGT/GENE-DB human TR gene sequences. Using the TCRdist pipeline, a later analysis assigned CDR3 sequences along with most-parsimonious VDJ recombination scenarios. A later analysis defined each TCR beta chain by its CDR3 amino acid sequence plus V-gene family, and excluded reads lacking a unique V-gene family. In a later analysis, around 650 highly shared, low-generation-probability nucleotide sequences were removed to address suspected cross-contamination and a sequencing artifact. For each public chain, a later analysis derived a clonal expansion index from normalized ranks of inferred template counts within each repertoire. Generation probabilities in a later analysis came from a VDJ recombination model fitted to out-of-frame rearrangements, and those results were checked against IGoR. Hypergeometric tests were used in a later analysis to score TCR-TCR, TCR-HLA and TCR-CMV co-occurrence, with a repertoire-size bias correction applied to the TCR pairs. False discovery rates were estimated in a later analysis by permuting HLA or CMV assignments 20 times. In a later analysis, co-occurring TCRs were grouped with DBSCAN, and TCRdist sequence similarity was added when clustering was performed within HLA-allele-positive subsets. Repertoires with fewer than 30,000 or more than 120,000 public chains, plus five repertoires with anomalous nucleotide sharing, were excluded from co-occurrence clustering. Sourced from immuneACCESS, this table was stored by TCRdb with only in-frame sequences that have V and J called. A share of the clones is absent; for the studies checked, an unresolved V gene accounts for under half, and the remainder has no known explanation. V, J and clone size were drawn from that table, and D and trimming were deduced from the DNA. Here the sample has around 100,000 clones; under 80% occur a single time. About 4% of the sample is held by the ten biggest clonotypes.

For this clone: Its antigen is currently not known. It has no much larger one-base neighbor in the sample; base qualities were not kept.

The CDR3 has 15 amino acids, counting the end cysteine and phenylalanine. Only CDR3 DNA is held: 45 bases, read in frame from base 1. The germline V gene yields SGHRS for CDR1 and YFSETQ for CDR2. V was cut back by 3 bases and J by 7 bases, leaving a gap of 19 bases between them. The cohort was made up of 500 to 850 healthy bone marrow donors. Cohort members were all nominally healthy when sampled, although unrecorded immune exposures were likely present. The donor was CMV seronegative and was included in the group of around 320 seronegative cohort members. A peripheral blood sample was provided by each donor, and peripheral blood mononuclear cells were used for TCR beta sequencing. The Qiagen DNeasy Blood Extraction Kit was used to extract genomic DNA from the blood cell samples.

Sample: PBMCs. Rearrangement joined TRBV5-1 to TRBJ1-2; matching of 5 bases hints at TRBD1 as the D gene. This clonotype was sampled from a man in his forties or fifties in good health and CMV-seronegative. The CDR3 region reads CASSSGAGVSVGYTF. The DNA sequence is given as TGCGCCAGCAGCTCGGGAGCGGGGGTTTCGGTTGGCTACACCTTC.